Listed below are T cell receptor beta chains from one sample, sequenced in a study of CD8+ T cells in alopecia areata. Repertoires were generated with immunoSEQ multiplex PCR, while TCRdb's copy carries only in-frame clones and drops some. The sample lists some 150,000 clones; 50% to 65% were seen once. Specimen: CD8+ T cells sorted from blood, collected at week 0. These receptor sequences come from a human donor with alopecia areata. Both conserved end residues are part of each CDR3. Each record gives: D gene, V gene, clone size, J gene, CDR3 DNA, CDR3 protein. A D gene is named only where the DNA matches it firmly. Where a row states a size, it is once, few, many or the class of an expanded clone; other rows omit it.

d_gene: -
v_gene: TRBV19
abundance: -
j_gene: TRBJ1-5
CDR3nt: TGTGCCAGTACGGGTGAGTTAAACCAGCCCCAGCATTTT
CDR3aa: CASTGELNQPQHF

d_gene: TRBD1
v_gene: TRBV4-3
abundance: -
j_gene: TRBJ2-7
CDR3nt: TGCGCCAGCAGCCAAGGGACAGGGCCGTACTACGAGCAGTACTTC
CDR3aa: CASSQGTGPYYEQYF

d_gene: -
v_gene: TRBV7-8
abundance: -
j_gene: TRBJ1-1
CDR3nt: TGTGCCAGCAGCGAAATGGGGCCTCGGACTGAAGCTTTCTTT
CDR3aa: CASSEMGPRTEAFF

d_gene: -
v_gene: TRBV15
abundance: -
j_gene: TRBJ1-1
CDR3nt: TGTGCCACCAGCAAGGGGACGAACACTGAAGCTTTCTTT
CDR3aa: CATSKGTNTEAFF

d_gene: -
v_gene: TRBV12-5
abundance: -
j_gene: TRBJ2-5
CDR3nt: TGTGCTAGTGCGGAGTTGGGAGAGACCCAGTACTTC
CDR3aa: CASAELGETQYF

d_gene: -
v_gene: TRBV30
abundance: -
j_gene: TRBJ2-7
CDR3nt: TGTGCCTGGAGTGTAAGCGTCGGCTTTGACCTCGAGCAGTACTTC
CDR3aa: CAWSVSVGFDLEQYF

d_gene: -
v_gene: TRBV10-1
abundance: few
j_gene: TRBJ2-2
CDR3nt: TGCGCCAGCAGTGAGTTGCCAAGGGTAGCGGCCGGGGAGCTGTTTTTT
CDR3aa: CASSELPRVAAGELFF

d_gene: -
v_gene: TRBV14
abundance: -
j_gene: TRBJ1-1
CDR3nt: TGTGCCAGCAGCCAAGCTACGAACACTGAAGCTTTCTTT
CDR3aa: CASSQATNTEAFF

d_gene: -
v_gene: TRBV2
abundance: -
j_gene: TRBJ2-7
CDR3nt: TGTGCCAGCAGTTCGAACTACGAGCAGTACTTC
CDR3aa: CASSSNYEQYF

d_gene: -
v_gene: TRBV14
abundance: -
j_gene: TRBJ1-6
CDR3nt: TGTGCCAGCAGCCATCCCGGGACCAATTCACCCCTCCACTTT
CDR3aa: CASSHPGTNSPLHF

d_gene: TRBD1
v_gene: TRBV11-1
abundance: -
j_gene: TRBJ2-7
CDR3nt: TGTGCCAGCAGCTCTTATCCAACAGGGGCAACCTACGAGCAGTACTTC
CDR3aa: CASSSYPTGATYEQYF

d_gene: -
v_gene: TRBV13
abundance: -
j_gene: TRBJ1-6
CDR3nt: TGTGCCAGCAGCTTAGGGAATTCACCCCTCCACTTT
CDR3aa: CASSLGNSPLHF

d_gene: -
v_gene: TRBV23-1
abundance: -
j_gene: TRBJ1-2
CDR3nt: TGCGCCAGTAGTCAATCTCGGCAGTATGGCTACACCTTC
CDR3aa: CASSQSRQYGYTF

d_gene: -
v_gene: TRBV15
abundance: -
j_gene: TRBJ1-5
CDR3nt: TGTGCCACCAGCAGACAGGGAGGGAGCAATCAGCCCCAGCATTTT
CDR3aa: CATSRQGGSNQPQHF

d_gene: -
v_gene: TRBV29-1
abundance: few
j_gene: TRBJ1-1
CDR3nt: TGCAGCATTACCGGGTCCCCGGATAATGAGGGGACTGAAGCTTTCTTT
CDR3aa: CSITGSPDNEGTEAFF

d_gene: -
v_gene: TRBV4-3
abundance: -
j_gene: TRBJ1-5
CDR3nt: TGCGCCAGCAGCCAAGATCGCCAGGAAAATCAGCCCCAGCATTTT
CDR3aa: CASSQDRQENQPQHF

d_gene: -
v_gene: TRBV29-1
abundance: few
j_gene: TRBJ2-7
CDR3nt: TGCAGCGTTGAGGTTGTGGAGGGGGCGGATTACGAGCAGTACTTC
CDR3aa: CSVEVVEGADYEQYF

d_gene: TRBD1
v_gene: TRBV30
abundance: once
j_gene: TRBJ1-1
CDR3nt: TGTGCCTGGAGCCCGGGACAGGGGATCACTGAAGCTTTCTTT
CDR3aa: CAWSPGQGITEAFF

d_gene: TRBD2
v_gene: TRBV30
abundance: few
j_gene: TRBJ2-7
CDR3nt: TGTGCCTGGAGTGCGGCTAGCGGGTTCTACGAGCAGTACTTC
CDR3aa: CAWSAASGFYEQYF

d_gene: -
v_gene: TRBV4-3
abundance: -
j_gene: TRBJ2-3
CDR3nt: TGCGCCAGCAGCCAAGATCCCGGACCTCTAAACACAGATACGCAGTATTTT
CDR3aa: CASSQDPGPLNTDTQYF

d_gene: TRBD1
v_gene: TRBV27
abundance: -
j_gene: TRBJ1-5
CDR3nt: TGTGCCAGCAGCCCACAGGGGATTCAGCCCCAGCATTTT
CDR3aa: CASSPQGIQPQHF

d_gene: TRBD1
v_gene: TRBV29-1
abundance: -
j_gene: TRBJ2-3
CDR3nt: TGCAGCGTTGAATACAGGGGTCGGACAGATACGCAGTATTTT
CDR3aa: CSVEYRGRTDTQYF

d_gene: -
v_gene: TRBV11-3
abundance: -
j_gene: TRBJ1-1
CDR3nt: TGTGCCAGCAGCTGGACCGCAAACACTGAAGCTTTCTTT
CDR3aa: CASSWTANTEAFF

d_gene: -
v_gene: TRBV9
abundance: -
j_gene: TRBJ2-7
CDR3nt: TGTGCCAGCAGCGTAGGCAGTAGCCCCTACGAGCAGTACTTC
CDR3aa: CASSVGSSPYEQYF

d_gene: -
v_gene: TRBV5-6
abundance: -
j_gene: TRBJ2-7
CDR3nt: TGTGCCAGCAGCCTCCCTTTCCAGGGGAGTCCCTACGAGCAGTACTTC
CDR3aa: CASSLPFQGSPYEQYF

d_gene: -
v_gene: TRBV12-5
abundance: -
j_gene: TRBJ2-7
CDR3nt: TGTGCTAGTGGTTTGGGGCAGGGTAGCTACGAGCAGTACTTC
CDR3aa: CASGLGQGSYEQYF

d_gene: TRBD1
v_gene: TRBV29-1
abundance: -
j_gene: TRBJ2-3
CDR3nt: TGCAGCGTTGTAAGGCAGGGGGCTCACAAGGAGTATTTT
CDR3aa: CSVVRQGAHKEYF

d_gene: TRBD1
v_gene: TRBV2
abundance: -
j_gene: TRBJ1-5
CDR3nt: TGTGCCAGCAGAGGGACAGGGGAGAGCCAGCCCCAGCATTTT
CDR3aa: CASRGTGESQPQHF

d_gene: -
v_gene: TRBV6-5
abundance: few
j_gene: TRBJ2-3
CDR3nt: TGTGCCAGCACTCACGGAGGGACAGATACGCAGTATTTT
CDR3aa: CASTHGGTDTQYF

d_gene: -
v_gene: TRBV9
abundance: -
j_gene: TRBJ2-5
CDR3nt: TGTGCCAGCAGCACCGGGAACCAAGAGACCCAGTACTTC
CDR3aa: CASSTGNQETQYF

d_gene: -
v_gene: TRBV29-1
abundance: medium-sized
j_gene: TRBJ2-1
CDR3nt: TGCAGCGCAAAGGGGGGACCCTACAATGAGCAGTTCTTC
CDR3aa: CSAKGGPYNEQFF

d_gene: TRBD1
v_gene: TRBV29-1
abundance: few
j_gene: TRBJ2-7
CDR3nt: TGCAGCGCCCGGGACAGCTCCTACGAGCAGTACTTC
CDR3aa: CSARDSSYEQYF

d_gene: -
v_gene: TRBV2
abundance: -
j_gene: TRBJ1-3
CDR3nt: TGTGCCAGCAGTGAAGGAAGCAACAGATATGGAAACACCATATATTTT
CDR3aa: CASSEGSNRYGNTIYF

d_gene: -
v_gene: TRBV30
abundance: -
j_gene: TRBJ1-1
CDR3nt: TGTGCCTGGAGTGTGGGGACGAACACTGAAGCTTTCTTT
CDR3aa: CAWSVGTNTEAFF

d_gene: -
v_gene: TRBV4-3
abundance: -
j_gene: TRBJ2-3
CDR3nt: TGCGCCAGCAGCCAAGATCCCTCTTCCACAGATACGCAGTATTTT
CDR3aa: CASSQDPSSTDTQYF

d_gene: -
v_gene: TRBV30
abundance: -
j_gene: TRBJ2-2
CDR3nt: TGTGCCTGGAGTGTATCTAGTCCCGGGGAGCTGTTTTTT
CDR3aa: CAWSVSSPGELFF

d_gene: -
v_gene: TRBV9
abundance: -
j_gene: TRBJ2-3
CDR3nt: TGTGCCAGCAGCGTCGGTAGGGATACGCAGTATTTT
CDR3aa: CASSVGRDTQYF

d_gene: -
v_gene: TRBV25-1
abundance: -
j_gene: TRBJ1-2
CDR3nt: TGTGCCAGCAGTGAAAGTAACTCTAACTATGGCTACACCTTC
CDR3aa: CASSESNSNYGYTF

d_gene: -
v_gene: TRBV9
abundance: few
j_gene: TRBJ2-7
CDR3nt: TGTGCCAGCAGCGTAGGACAGGTTCCCTACGAGCAGTACTTC
CDR3aa: CASSVGQVPYEQYF

d_gene: -
v_gene: TRBV14
abundance: -
j_gene: TRBJ1-2
CDR3nt: TGTGCCAGCAGCCAAGAGCGGGGTCAAGGCTACACCTTC
CDR3aa: CASSQERGQGYTF

d_gene: -
v_gene: TRBV5-1
abundance: -
j_gene: TRBJ2-7
CDR3nt: TGCGCCAGCAGCTTGGGGACAGATACCTACGAGCAGTACTTC
CDR3aa: CASSLGTDTYEQYF

d_gene: -
v_gene: TRBV7-2
abundance: -
j_gene: TRBJ2-1
CDR3nt: TGTGCCAGCAGCTTAGGAGGGTTGGGGGGGCCATCCTACAATGAGCAGTTCTTC
CDR3aa: CASSLGGLGGPSYNEQFF

d_gene: TRBD1
v_gene: TRBV2
abundance: -
j_gene: TRBJ1-2
CDR3nt: TGTGCCAGCAGTGAAAGTGACAGGGAAGAAGGCTACACCTTC
CDR3aa: CASSESDREEGYTF

d_gene: TRBD1
v_gene: TRBV4-3
abundance: -
j_gene: TRBJ2-7
CDR3nt: TGCGCCAGCAGCCCCGACTCCGGGACAGTAGTAGGCGAGCAGTACTTC
CDR3aa: CASSPDSGTVVGEQYF

d_gene: -
v_gene: TRBV30
abundance: -
j_gene: TRBJ1-1
CDR3nt: TGTGCCTGGAAACTGGGGATCGGCACTGAAGCTTTCTTT
CDR3aa: CAWKLGIGTEAFF

d_gene: -
v_gene: TRBV9
abundance: -
j_gene: TRBJ2-6
CDR3nt: TGTGCCAGCACCACAGCCTCTGGGGCCAACGTCCTGACTTTC
CDR3aa: CASTTASGANVLTF

d_gene: -
v_gene: TRBV7-6
abundance: -
j_gene: TRBJ2-3
CDR3nt: TGTGCCAGCAGCTTAGACCGGGGAGATACGCAGTATTTT
CDR3aa: CASSLDRGDTQYF

d_gene: -
v_gene: TRBV25-1
abundance: -
j_gene: TRBJ2-3
CDR3nt: TGTGCCAGCAGTGAATACCGTACTAGCACAGATACGCAGTATTTT
CDR3aa: CASSEYRTSTDTQYF

d_gene: -
v_gene: TRBV2
abundance: -
j_gene: TRBJ1-2
CDR3nt: TGTGCCAGCACTGACATCGACTATGGCTACACCTTC
CDR3aa: CASTDIDYGYTF

d_gene: -
v_gene: TRBV7-9
abundance: -
j_gene: TRBJ2-5
CDR3nt: TGTGCCAGCAGCTTAGTCACGGCGGGGCCTCAGGAGACCCAGTACTTC
CDR3aa: CASSLVTAGPQETQYF

d_gene: -
v_gene: TRBV12-5
abundance: few
j_gene: TRBJ1-1
CDR3nt: TGTGCTAGTGGTTTGACTGGGACCACTGAAGCTTTCTTT
CDR3aa: CASGLTGTTEAFF

d_gene: -
v_gene: TRBV12-5
abundance: once
j_gene: TRBJ1-2
CDR3nt: TGTGCTAGTGGTGGCCCTCTTGGCTACACCTTC
CDR3aa: CASGGPLGYTF

d_gene: -
v_gene: TRBV10-3
abundance: -
j_gene: TRBJ2-5
CDR3nt: TGTGCCATCAGCCACGGGGACTCTGTAAGACAGACCCAGTACTTC
CDR3aa: CAISHGDSVRQTQYF

d_gene: TRBD2
v_gene: TRBV30
abundance: -
j_gene: TRBJ2-1
CDR3nt: TGTGCCACCTCCGGGACTAGCGGGGGGGCACATGAGCAGTTCTTC
CDR3aa: CATSGTSGGAHEQFF

d_gene: -
v_gene: TRBV30
abundance: -
j_gene: TRBJ2-7
CDR3nt: TGTGCCTGGAGTGGAGAGACTAGGGCCTACTACGAGCAGTACTTC
CDR3aa: CAWSGETRAYYEQYF

d_gene: TRBD2
v_gene: TRBV29-1
abundance: few
j_gene: TRBJ2-1
CDR3nt: TGCAGCGTTGAAGTGGCTAGCGGGGGAGGGCGTGGTGAGCAGTTCTTC
CDR3aa: CSVEVASGGGRGEQFF

d_gene: -
v_gene: TRBV9
abundance: -
j_gene: TRBJ1-1
CDR3nt: TGTGCCAGCAGTCCTACGACAAACACTGAAGCTTTCTTT
CDR3aa: CASSPTTNTEAFF

d_gene: -
v_gene: TRBV25-1
abundance: -
j_gene: TRBJ2-5
CDR3nt: TGTGCCAGCAGTGAATATCGGACATTACAAGAGACCCAGTACTTC
CDR3aa: CASSEYRTLQETQYF

d_gene: TRBD1
v_gene: TRBV30
abundance: -
j_gene: TRBJ2-1
CDR3nt: TGTGCCTGGAGACAGGGGGCGAGTGAGCAGTTCTTC
CDR3aa: CAWRQGASEQFF